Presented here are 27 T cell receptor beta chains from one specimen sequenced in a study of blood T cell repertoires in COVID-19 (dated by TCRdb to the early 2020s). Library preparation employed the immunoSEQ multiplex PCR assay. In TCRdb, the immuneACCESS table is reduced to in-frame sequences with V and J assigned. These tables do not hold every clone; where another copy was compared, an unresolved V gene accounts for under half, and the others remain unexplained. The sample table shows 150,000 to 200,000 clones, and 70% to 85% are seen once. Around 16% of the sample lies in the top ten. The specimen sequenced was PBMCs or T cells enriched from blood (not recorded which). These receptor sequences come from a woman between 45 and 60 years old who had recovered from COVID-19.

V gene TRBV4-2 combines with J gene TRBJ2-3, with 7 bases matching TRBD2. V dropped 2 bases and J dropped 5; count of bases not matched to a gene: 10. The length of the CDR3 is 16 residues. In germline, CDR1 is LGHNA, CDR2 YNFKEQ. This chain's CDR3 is CASSQPSVTGGDTQYF. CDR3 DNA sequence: TGTGCCAGCAGCCAACCCTCTGTGACGGGAGGAGATACGCAGTATTTT.

CDR3 residues: CASSAHTGTGVGELFF. CDR3 sequence (DNA): TGTGCCAGCAGCGCCCATACCGGGACAGGGGTCGGGGAGCTGTTTTTT. The rearrangement links TRBV5-8 to TRBJ2-2, with 10 bases identical to TRBD1. The CDR3 has 16 residues. The J segment lost 7 bases and the V segment lost 4 bases, leaving 10 bases of the junction unmatched. Per the germline V gene, CDR1 is SGHTS and CDR2 is YDEGEE. The full variable domain, rest sourced from reference TRBV5-8 and TRBJ2-2, is EAGVTQSPTHLIKTRGQQATLRCSPISGHTSVYWYQQALGLGLQFLLWYDEGEERNRGNFPPRFSGRQFPNYSSELNVNALELEDSALYLCASSAHTGTGVGELFFGEGSRLTVL.

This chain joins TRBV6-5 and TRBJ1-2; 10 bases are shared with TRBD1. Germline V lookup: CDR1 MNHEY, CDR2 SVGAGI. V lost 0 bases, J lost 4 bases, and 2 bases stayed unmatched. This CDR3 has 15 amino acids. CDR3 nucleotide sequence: TGTGCCAGCAGTTACTCGACAGGGGGCTTCTATGGCTACACCTTC. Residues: CASSYSTGGFYGYTF.

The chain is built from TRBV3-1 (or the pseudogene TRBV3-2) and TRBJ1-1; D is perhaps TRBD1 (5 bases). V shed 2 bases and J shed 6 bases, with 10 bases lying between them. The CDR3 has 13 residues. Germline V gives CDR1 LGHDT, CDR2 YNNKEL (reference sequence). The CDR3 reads CASSQQGAAEAFF. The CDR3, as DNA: TGTGCCAGCAGCCAACAAGGGGCCGCTGAAGCTTTCTTT.

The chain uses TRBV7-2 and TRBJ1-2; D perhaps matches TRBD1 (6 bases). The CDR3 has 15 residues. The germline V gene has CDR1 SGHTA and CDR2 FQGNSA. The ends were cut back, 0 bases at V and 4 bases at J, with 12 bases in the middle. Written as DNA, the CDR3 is TGTGCCAGCAGCTTAGCGATGGGCAGGGGCTATGGCTACACCTTC. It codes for CASSLAMGRGYGYTF.

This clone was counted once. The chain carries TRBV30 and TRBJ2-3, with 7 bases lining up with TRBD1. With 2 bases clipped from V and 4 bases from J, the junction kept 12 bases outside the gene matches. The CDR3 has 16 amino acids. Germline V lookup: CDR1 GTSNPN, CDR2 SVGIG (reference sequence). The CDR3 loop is CAWSHGRTGEADTQYF. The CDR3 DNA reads TGTGCCTGGAGTCACGGCCGGACAGGCGAGGCAGATACGCAGTATTTT.

CDR3 bases: TGTGCCAGCAGTTTCACAGGGGGCGCGGAAGGCTACACCTTC. It yields the protein CASSFTGGAEGYTF. This chain links TRBV7-2 with TRBJ1-2, with 9 bases fitting TRBD1. CDR1 and CDR2 from the germline V gene are SGHTA and FQGNSA. The CDR3 spans 14 residues. With V trimmed by 6 bases and J by 8 bases, 10 bases remained unmatched.

CDR3 sequence reads: CASSLPSSGNTIYF. Written as DNA, the CDR3 is TGTGCCAGCAGCCTTCCTAGCTCTGGAAACACCATATATTTT. The chain recombines TRBV3-1 (or the pseudogene TRBV3-2) with TRBJ1-3; D uncertain. The CDR3 has 14 residues. Germline CDR1 LGHDT, CDR2 YNNKEL (reference sequence). V lost 4 bases and J 0 bases, leaving 7 bases between the germline ends.

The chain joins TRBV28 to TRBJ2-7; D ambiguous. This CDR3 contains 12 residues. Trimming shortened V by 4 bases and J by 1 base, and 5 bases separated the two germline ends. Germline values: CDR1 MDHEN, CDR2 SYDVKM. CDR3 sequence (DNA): TGTGCCAGCAGTTCCGTTTCCTACGAGCAGTACTTC. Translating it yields CASSSVSYEQYF.

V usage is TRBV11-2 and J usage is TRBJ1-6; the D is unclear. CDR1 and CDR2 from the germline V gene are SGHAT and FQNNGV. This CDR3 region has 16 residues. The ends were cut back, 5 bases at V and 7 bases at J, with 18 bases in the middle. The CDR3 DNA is TGTGCCAGCAGCCAGCGGCGGCTAGGCGTCAATTCACCCCTCCACTTT. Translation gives CASSQRRLGVNSPLHF.

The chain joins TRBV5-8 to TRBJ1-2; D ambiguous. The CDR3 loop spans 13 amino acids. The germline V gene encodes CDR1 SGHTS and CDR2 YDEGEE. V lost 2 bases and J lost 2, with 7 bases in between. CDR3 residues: CASSFNRNYGYTF. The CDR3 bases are TGTGCCAGCAGCTTCAACAGAAACTATGGCTACACCTTC.

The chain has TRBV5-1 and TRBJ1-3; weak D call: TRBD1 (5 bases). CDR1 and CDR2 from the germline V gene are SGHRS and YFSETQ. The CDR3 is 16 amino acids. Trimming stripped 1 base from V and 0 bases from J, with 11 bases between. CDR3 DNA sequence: TGCGCCAGCAGCTTGACTGGGGGGAACTCTGGAAACACCATATATTTT. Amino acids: CASSLTGGNSGNTIYF.

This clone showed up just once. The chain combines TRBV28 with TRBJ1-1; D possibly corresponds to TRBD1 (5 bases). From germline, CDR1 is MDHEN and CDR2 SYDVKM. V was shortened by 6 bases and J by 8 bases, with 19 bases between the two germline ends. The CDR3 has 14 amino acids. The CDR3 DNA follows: TGTGCCAGCAGCCCCGTCCGGACACGTTTGGAAGCTTTCTTT. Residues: CASSPVRTRLEAFF.

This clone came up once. CDR3 nucleotides: TGTGCCAGCAGCCCAACAGGGATAGATACGCAGTATTTT. Its translation: CASSPTGIDTQYF. This rearrangement joins TRBV12-3 or TRBV12-4 to TRBJ2-3; D perhaps matches TRBD1 (6 bases). Trimming pared 6 bases from V and 5 bases from J, leaving 12 bases between. The CDR3 runs to 13 residues.

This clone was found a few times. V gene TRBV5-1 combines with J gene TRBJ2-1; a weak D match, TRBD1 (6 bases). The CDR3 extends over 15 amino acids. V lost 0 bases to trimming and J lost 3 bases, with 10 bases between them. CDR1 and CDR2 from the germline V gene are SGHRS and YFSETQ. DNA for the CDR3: TGCGCCAGCAGCTTGGATAGGGGGAGCTACAATGAGCAGTTCTTC. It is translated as CASSLDRGSYNEQFF.

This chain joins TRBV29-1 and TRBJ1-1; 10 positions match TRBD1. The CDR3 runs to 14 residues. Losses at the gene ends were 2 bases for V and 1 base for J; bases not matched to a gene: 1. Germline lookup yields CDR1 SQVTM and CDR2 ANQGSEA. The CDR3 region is CSVERTGGNTEAFF. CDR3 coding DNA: TGCAGCGTTGAACGGACAGGGGGGAACACTGAAGCTTTCTTT.

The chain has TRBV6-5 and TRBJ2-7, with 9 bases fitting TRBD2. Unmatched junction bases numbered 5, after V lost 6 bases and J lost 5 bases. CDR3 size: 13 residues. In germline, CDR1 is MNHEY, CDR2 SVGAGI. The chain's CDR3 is CASRRTSVHEQYF. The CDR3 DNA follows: TGTGCCAGCAGGCGGACTAGCGTCCACGAGCAGTACTTC.

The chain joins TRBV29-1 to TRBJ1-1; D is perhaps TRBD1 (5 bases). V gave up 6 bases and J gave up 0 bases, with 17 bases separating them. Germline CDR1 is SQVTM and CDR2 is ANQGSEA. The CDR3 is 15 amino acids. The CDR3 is CSVLGLSTMNTEAFF. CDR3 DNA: TGCAGCGTGTTGGGGCTTTCTACGATGAACACTGAAGCTTTCTTT.

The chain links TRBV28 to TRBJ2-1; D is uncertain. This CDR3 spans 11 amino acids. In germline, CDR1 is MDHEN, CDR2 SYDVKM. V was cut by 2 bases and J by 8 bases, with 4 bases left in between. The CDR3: CASSLQDEQFF. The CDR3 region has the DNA TGTGCCAGCAGTTTACAGGATGAGCAGTTCTTC.

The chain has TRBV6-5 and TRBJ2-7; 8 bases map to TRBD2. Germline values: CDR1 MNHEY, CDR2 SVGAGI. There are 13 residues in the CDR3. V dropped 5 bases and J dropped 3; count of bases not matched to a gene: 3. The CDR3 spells CASSTSGYYEQYF. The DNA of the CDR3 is TGTGCCAGCAGTACTAGCGGATACTACGAGCAGTACTTC.

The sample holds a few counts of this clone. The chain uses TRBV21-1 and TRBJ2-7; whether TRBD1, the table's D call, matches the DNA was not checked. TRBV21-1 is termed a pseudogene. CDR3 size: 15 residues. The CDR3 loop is CANTRAGPSSYEQYF. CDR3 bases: TGTGCCAATACCCGGGCAGGGCCAAGCTCCTACGAGCAGTACTTC.

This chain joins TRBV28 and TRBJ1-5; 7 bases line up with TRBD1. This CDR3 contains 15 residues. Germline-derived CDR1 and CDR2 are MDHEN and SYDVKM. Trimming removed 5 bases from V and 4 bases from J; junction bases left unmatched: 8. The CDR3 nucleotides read TGTGCCAGCAGTGTGACAGGGTTAGGAAATCAGCCCCAGCATTTT. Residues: CASSVTGLGNQPQHF. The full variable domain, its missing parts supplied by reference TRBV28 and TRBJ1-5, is DVKVTQSSRYLVKRTGEKVFLECVQDMDHENMFWYRQDPGLGLRLIYFSYDVKMKEKGDIPEGYSVSREKKERFSLILESASTNQTSMYLCASSVTGLGNQPQHFGDGTRLSIL.

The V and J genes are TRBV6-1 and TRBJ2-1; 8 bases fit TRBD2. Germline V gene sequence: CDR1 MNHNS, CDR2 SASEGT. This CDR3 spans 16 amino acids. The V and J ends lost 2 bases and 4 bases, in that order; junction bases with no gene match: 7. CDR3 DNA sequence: TGTGCCAGCAGTGAATATGCGGGGGGCCGTTACAATGAGCAGTTCTTC. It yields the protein CASSEYAGGRYNEQFF.

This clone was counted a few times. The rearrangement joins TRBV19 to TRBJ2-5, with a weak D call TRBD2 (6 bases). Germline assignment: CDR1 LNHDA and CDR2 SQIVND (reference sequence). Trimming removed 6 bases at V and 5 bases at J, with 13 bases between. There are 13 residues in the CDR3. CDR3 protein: CASRRAGEETQYF. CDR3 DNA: TGTGCCAGTAGACGAGCGGGTGAGGAGACCCAGTACTTC.

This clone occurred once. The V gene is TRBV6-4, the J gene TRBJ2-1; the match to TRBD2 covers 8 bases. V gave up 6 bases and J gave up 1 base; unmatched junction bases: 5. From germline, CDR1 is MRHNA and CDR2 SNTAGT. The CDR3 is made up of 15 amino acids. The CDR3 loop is CASRQGLESYNEQFF. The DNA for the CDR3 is TGTGCCAGCAGGCAGGGACTAGAATCCTACAATGAGCAGTTCTTC.

CDR3 protein: CASSPGAEPRGYTF. The CDR3 DNA sequence: TGTGCCAGCAGCCCGGGAGCGGAACCTCGTGGCTACACCTTC. The V and J genes are TRBV7-2 and TRBJ1-2, with D uncertain. V lost 5 bases, J lost 7 bases, and 17 bases lay in between. The CDR3 is 14 amino acids. The V gene's germline CDR1 is SGHTA and CDR2 FQGNSA.

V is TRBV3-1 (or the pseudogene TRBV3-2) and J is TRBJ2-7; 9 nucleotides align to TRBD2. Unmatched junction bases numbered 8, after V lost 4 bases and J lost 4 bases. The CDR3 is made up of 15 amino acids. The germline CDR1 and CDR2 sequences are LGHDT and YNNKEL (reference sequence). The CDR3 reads CASSRAGGPFYEQYF. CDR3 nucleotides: TGTGCCAGCAGCCGGGCGGGAGGGCCTTTTTACGAGCAGTACTTC.